A single T cell receptor beta chain is shown here with its context. Its specificity is unknown. With 60 Vbeta and 13 Jbeta primers, the PCR was carried out. The data were produced by immunoSEQ multiplex PCR, yet TCRdb's version contains in-frame clones alone and is incomplete. This table holds about 140,000 clones. These data are taken from a study of cytomegalovirus exposure and HLA in healthy donors. Study-wide findings and caveats: Sequencing had likely introduced a cluster of highly shared sequence variants as an artifact.

Germline CDR1 and CDR2: MNHEY and SMNVEV (reference sequence). This CDR3 is 15 amino acids long. The J segment lost 10 bases and the V segment lost 6 bases, leaving 12 bases of the junction unmatched. The clonotype comes from a male donor in good health and CMV-seronegative. The chain joins TRBV27 to TRBJ1-6; 7 bases are a match to TRBD1. The sequenced sample was PBMCs. The CDR3 region is CASRRDSSIGSPLHF. CDR3 nucleotides: TGTGCCAGCAGGAGGGACAGCTCTATAGGCTCACCCCTCCACTTT.